What follows are 26 T cell receptor beta chains derived from one specimen sequenced in a study of Ad26.COV2.S vaccination and SARS-CoV-2 variants. Regarding treatment: some 20 received Ad26.COV2.S at low or high dose, single or two shots; roughly 5 received placebo; per-sample allocation not given. Vaccine and placebo recipients were sampled on day 63 after the first injection. The repertoire was sequenced with immunoSEQ multiplex PCR; TCRdb's copy has only in-frame clones and lacks some. The repertoire holds about 350,000 clones, with approximately 90% as singletons. The source material was peripheral blood, sampled in a trial of Ad26.COV2.S vaccine versus placebo. The receptors originated from a person aged 18-65 years who received the Ad26.COV2.S COVID-19 vaccine or a placebo.

The J gene is TRBJ2-5, the V gene TRBV5-1; possible D gene TRBD1, 6 bases. The CDR3 runs 14 residues. From germline, CDR1 is SGHRS and CDR2 YFSETQ. V gave up 8 bases and J gave up 5 bases, with 19 bases separating them. DNA for the CDR3: TGCGCCAGTTCATCCACGAGGGACACGGAGACCCAGTACTTC. It yields the protein CASSSTRDTETQYF. Full variable domain (remainder filled in from reference TRBV5-1 and TRBJ2-5): KAGVTQTPRYLIKTRGQQVTLSCSPISGHRSVSWYQQTPGQGLQFLFEYFSETQRNKGNFPGRFSGRQFSNSRSEMNVSTLELGDSALYLCASSSTRDTETQYFGPGTRLLVL.

The gene calls are TRBV28 and TRBJ1-5; TRBD1 might be the D (5 bases). Germline V CDR1 and CDR2: MDHEN, SYDVKM. CDR3 length equals 16 residues. Between the trimmed V and J ends, which lost 6 bases and 0 bases, there was a span of 15 bases. CDR3 residues: CASRIGTEDSNQPQHF. The CDR3 region has the DNA TGTGCCAGCAGGATAGGGACGGAGGATAGCAATCAGCCCCAGCATTTT. The full variable domain, in which reference TRBV28 and TRBJ1-5 provide the parts outside the CDR3, is DVKVTQSSRYLVKRTGEKVFLECVQDMDHENMFWYRQDPGLGLRLIYFSYDVKMKEKGDIPEGYSVSREKKERFSLILESASTNQTSMYLCASRIGTEDSNQPQHFGDGTRLSIL.

The rearrangement joins TRBV29-1 to TRBJ2-3; TRBD1 aligns across 9 bases. Trimming at V came to 2 bases and at J to 6 bases, leaving 6 bases not matched to a gene. This CDR3 region has 14 residues. Germline V gene data show CDR1 as SQVTM and CDR2 as ANQGSEA. CDR3 in amino acids: CSVERTGVYDTQYF. CDR3 DNA sequence: TGCAGCGTTGAAAGGACAGGGGTTTACGATACGCAGTATTTT.

The chain employs TRBV6-1 and TRBJ1-5; 8 nucleotides align to TRBD1. J gave up 7 bases and V 2 bases, and 7 bases lay outside the gene matches. This CDR3 is 15 amino acids long. The germline V gene has CDR1 MNHNS and CDR2 SASEGT. For the CDR3, the DNA is TGTGCCAGCAGTGAATTCCAGGGGGCGAGGCAGCCCCAGCATTTT. Residues: CASSEFQGARQPQHF.

The chain uses TRBV7-8 and TRBJ2-6; the D gene is possibly TRBD1 (6 bases). The V end was cut by 3 bases, the J end by 1 base, with 7 bases between. The CDR3 is 15 amino acids. CDR1 is SGHVS, CDR2 FQNEAQ, per germline. CDR3 sequence: CASSLDSSGANVLTF. The CDR3 DNA reads TGTGCCAGCAGCTTGGACAGTTCTGGGGCCAACGTCCTGACTTTC.

This chain connects TRBV2 to TRBJ2-1; 9 nucleotides line up with TRBD2. CDR1 is SNHLY and CDR2 is FYNNEI in the germline V gene. V shed 4 bases and J 7 bases; nucleotides not matched to a gene: 5. This CDR3 region has 14 residues. CDR3 bases: TGTGCCAGCAGTGCAGGGACTAGCTTAAATGAGCAGTTCTTC. It codes for CASSAGTSLNEQFF.

J is TRBJ2-3 and V is TRBV11-3; maybe TRBD1 (5 bases). CDR1 and CDR2 (germline): SGHNT, YENEEA. CDR3 length: 15 amino acids. The germline V and J ends were trimmed by 5 bases and 2 bases, with 14 bases remaining between them. The CDR3 spells CASSPRAGYTDTQYF. DNA of the CDR3: TGTGCCAGCAGCCCCAGGGCAGGGTACACAGATACGCAGTATTTT.

The rearrangement joins TRBV2 to TRBJ2-2; 12 bases are shared with TRBD1. Germline trimming cut 8 bases from V and 5 bases from J; bases unmatched to any gene: 12. The V gene's germline CDR1 is SNHLY and CDR2 FYNNEI. This CDR3 has 17 residues. The CDR3 region has the DNA TGTGCCAGCGATGGCCCCAGGGACAGGGGGCGAACCGGGGAGCTGTTTTTT. Translated: CASDGPRDRGRTGELFF.

This chain connects TRBV28 to TRBJ2-7, with TRBD1 matching over 10 bases. V was clipped by 2 bases and J by 4 bases; unmatched bases: 8. This CDR3 has 16 amino acids. Germline assignment: CDR1 MDHEN and CDR2 SYDVKM. The CDR3 sequence is CASSLGDRGQGYEQYF. Here the CDR3 DNA reads TGTGCCAGCAGTTTAGGAGACAGGGGGCAGGGTTACGAGCAGTACTTC.

This chain connects TRBV10-2 to TRBJ2-5; TRBD2 matches at 10 bases. The CDR3 consists of 17 residues. Germline V lookup: CDR1 WSHSY, CDR2 SAAADI. The ends lost 2 bases at V and 2 bases at J; junction bases unmatched: 8. CDR3 DNA sequence: TGCGCCAGCAGTGAGGGGCCTAGCGGGAGTGTTCAAGAGACCCAGTACTTC. Encoded protein: CASSEGPSGSVQETQYF.

This clone appeared a few times. One end of the junction varies from germline; a read error may be responsible. The chain employs TRBV5-6 and TRBJ2-7, with D perhaps matching TRBD1 (5 bases). The CDR3 length is 13 residues. Germline V gives CDR1 SGHDT, CDR2 YYEEEE. The CDR3 bases are TGTGCCAGCAGCTTGGCTGGATCAAGGGGTGCCCACTTC. Translating gives CASSLAGSRGAHF.

The chain has TRBV12-3 or TRBV12-4 and TRBJ2-3; D gene ambiguous. Trimming removed 5 bases from V and 6 bases from J, with 12 bases in between. The CDR3 consists of 13 residues. The CDR3 coding sequence is TGTGCCAGCAGTCGACTTCCATCGGATACGCAGTATTTT. Its protein product is CASSRLPSDTQYF.

This clone appeared a single time. The chain couples TRBV13 to TRBJ1-1, with D maybe TRBD1 (6 bases). The germline gives CDR1 PRHDT, CDR2 FYEKMQ (reference sequence). V lost 5 bases, J lost 4 bases, and 14 bases lay in between. This CDR3 has 14 amino acids. The CDR3 spells CASSPVGAFTEAFF. CDR3 coding DNA: TGTGCCAGCAGCCCCGTGGGGGCTTTCACTGAAGCTTTCTTT.

The genes are TRBV6-5 and TRBJ1-1, with a weak D call TRBD1 (5 bases). V gave up 0 bases and J gave up 6 bases, with 14 bases separating them. Germline V gene sequence: CDR1 MNHEY, CDR2 SVGAGI. This CDR3 contains 15 residues. CDR3: CASSYSMGWGAEAFF. CDR3 DNA: TGTGCCAGCAGTTACTCGATGGGATGGGGCGCTGAAGCTTTCTTT.

The chain links TRBV7-2 to TRBJ2-1; TRBD1 matches 10 bases. Germline V gene lookup returns CDR1 SGHTA and CDR2 FQGNSA. The junction had 9 bases not matched to a gene; V was cut back by 5 bases and J by 8 bases. This CDR3 has 15 amino acids. CDR3 DNA: TGTGCCAGCAGCCTGACAGGGGGCGCGTACTATGAGCAGTTCTTC. As protein: CASSLTGGAYYEQFF. The whole variable domain, filled in from reference TRBV7-2 and TRBJ2-1, reads GAGVSQSPSNKVTEKGKDVELRCDPISGHTALYWYRQSLGQGLEFLIYFQGNSAPDKSGLPSDRFSAERTGGSVSTLTIQRTQQEDSAVYLCASSLTGGAYYEQFFGPGTRLTVL.

This rearrangement joins TRBV12-5 to TRBJ1-5, with 7 bases matching TRBD1. Germline V gives CDR1 LGHNT, CDR2 FRNRAP. The CDR3 extends over 14 amino acids. The V gene end was trimmed by 7 bases and the J gene end by 4 bases; junction bases not matched to a gene: 7. DNA of the CDR3: TGTGCTAGTGCCCAGGGGGAACTAAATCAGCCCCAGCATTTT. Amino acid sequence: CASAQGELNQPQHF.

The chain links TRBV11-2 to TRBJ2-2; D is perhaps TRBD2 (5 bases). This CDR3 is built from 15 residues. The germline V gene has CDR1 SGHAT and CDR2 FQNNGV. V was shortened by 0 bases and J by 14 bases, with 19 bases between the two germline ends. In nucleotides, the CDR3 is TGTGCCAGCAGCTTAGATGAGGACTCGCCCCCGGGACTGTTTTTT. The encoded protein is CASSLDEDSPPGLFF. Complete variable domain (other parts from reference TRBV11-2 and TRBJ2-2): EAGVAQSPRYKIIEKRQSVAFWCNPISGHATLYWYQQILGQGPKLLIQFQNNGVVDDSQLPKDRFSAERLKGVDSTLKIQPAKLEDSAVYLCASSLDEDSPPGLFFGEGSRLTVL.

As regards this clone: The sample holds other DNA sequences that translate to the same CDR3. V usage is TRBV6-5 and J usage is TRBJ1-5; 10 nucleotides match TRBD1. The CDR3 length is 14 residues. With V trimmed by 6 bases and J by 4 bases, 3 bases remained unmatched. In germline, CDR1 is MNHEY, CDR2 SVGAGI. The CDR3 sequence is CASSRDRGNQPQHF. The DNA for the CDR3 is TGTGCCAGCAGCCGGGACAGGGGTAATCAGCCCCAGCATTTT.

This chain uses TRBV6-6 with TRBJ2-2; 7 nucleotides align to TRBD1. This CDR3 has 16 residues. The germline gives CDR1 MNHNY, CDR2 SVGAGI (reference sequence). V lost 2 bases to trimming and J lost 4 bases; unmatched junction nucleotides: 7. This chain's CDR3 is CASSYVQGYGTGELFF. The CDR3 coding sequence is TGTGCCAGCAGTTACGTACAGGGGTATGGCACCGGGGAGCTGTTTTTT.

J is TRBJ2-1 and V is TRBV6-1, with TRBD2 matching 7 bases. Germline V gene sequence: CDR1 MNHNS, CDR2 SASEGT. The J segment lost 1 base and the V segment lost 1 base, leaving 7 bases of the junction unmatched. This CDR3 has 17 amino acids. The chain's CDR3 is CASSEDQRERSYNEQFF. The CDR3, as DNA: TGTGCCAGCAGTGAAGACCAGCGGGAAAGATCCTACAATGAGCAGTTCTTC.

The chain recombines TRBV5-1 with TRBJ2-5, with 7 bases that match TRBD2. The CDR3 consists of 13 residues. In germline, CDR1 is SGHRS, CDR2 YFSETQ. J lost 3 bases, V lost 2 bases, and 1 base had no gene match. CDR3 residues: CASSFRGEETQYF. CDR3 nucleotides: TGCGCCAGCAGCTTTCGGGGGGAAGAGACCCAGTACTTC.

The chain uses TRBV6-1 and TRBJ1-1; D is uncertain. This CDR3 contains 14 residues. V lost 2 bases and J lost 1, with 8 bases in between. Germline V gives CDR1 MNHNS, CDR2 SASEGT. The CDR3, as DNA: TGTGCCAGCAGTGAAAACCAGGAGAACACTGAAGCTTTCTTT. The encoded protein is CASSENQENTEAFF.

The rearrangement links TRBV5-1 to TRBJ2-7; D remains unclear. CDR3 size: 17 residues. The germline V and J ends were trimmed by 4 bases and 1 base, with 21 bases remaining between them. From germline, CDR1 is SGHRS and CDR2 YFSETQ. CDR3 sequence: CASSPSIGLLGSYEQYF. The DNA for the CDR3 is TGCGCCAGCAGCCCTTCTATTGGTTTATTAGGATCCTACGAGCAGTACTTC.

V and J are TRBV5-4 and TRBJ2-3; D might be TRBD2 (7 bases). In germline, CDR1 is SGHNT, CDR2 YYREEE (reference sequence). There are 15 residues in the CDR3. V gave up 0 bases and J gave up 4 bases, with 12 bases separating them. The chain's CDR3 is CASSLDREGSDTQYF. The CDR3 bases are TGTGCCAGCAGCTTGGACAGGGAGGGGTCAGATACGCAGTATTTT.

The CDR3 region has the DNA TGTGCCAGCAGCAACACACAGGGAGCCGAGCAGTACTTC. Residues: CASSNTQGAEQYF. The chain couples TRBV3-1 (or the pseudogene TRBV3-2) to TRBJ2-7; D is perhaps TRBD1 (6 bases). This CDR3 has 13 amino acids. CDR1 is LGHDT, CDR2 YNNKEL, per germline (reference sequence). V was clipped by 5 bases and J by 6 bases, with 14 bases between them.

V is TRBV7-9 and J is TRBJ2-7, with 7 bases identical to TRBD1. Per germline, CDR1 SEHNR and CDR2 FQNEAQ (reference sequence). V trimming: 5 bases; J trimming: 2 bases; junction bases outside the gene matches: 6. The CDR3 spans 14 residues. The CDR3 sequence: CASSPWDSAYEQYF. The DNA for the CDR3 is TGTGCCAGCAGCCCGTGGGACAGCGCCTACGAGCAGTACTTC.